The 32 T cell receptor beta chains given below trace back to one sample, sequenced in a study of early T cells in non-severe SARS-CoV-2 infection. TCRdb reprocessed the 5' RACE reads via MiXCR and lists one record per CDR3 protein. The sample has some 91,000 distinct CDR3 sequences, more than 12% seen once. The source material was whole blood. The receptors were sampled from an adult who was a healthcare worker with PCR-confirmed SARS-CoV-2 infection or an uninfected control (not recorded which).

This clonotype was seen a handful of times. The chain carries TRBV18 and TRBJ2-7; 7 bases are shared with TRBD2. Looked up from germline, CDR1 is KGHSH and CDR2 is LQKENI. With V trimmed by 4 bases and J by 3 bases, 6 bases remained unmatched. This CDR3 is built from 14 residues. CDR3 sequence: CASSRLGGSYEQYF. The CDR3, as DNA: TGTGCCAGCTCACGACTTGGCGGGAGCTACGAGCAGTACTTC.

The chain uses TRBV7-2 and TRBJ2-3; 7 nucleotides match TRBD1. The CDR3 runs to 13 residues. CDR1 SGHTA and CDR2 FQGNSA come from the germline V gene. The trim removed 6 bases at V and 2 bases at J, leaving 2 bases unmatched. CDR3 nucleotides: TGTGCCAGCAGGACAGGGCCCACAGATACGCAGTATTTT. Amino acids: CASRTGPTDTQYF.

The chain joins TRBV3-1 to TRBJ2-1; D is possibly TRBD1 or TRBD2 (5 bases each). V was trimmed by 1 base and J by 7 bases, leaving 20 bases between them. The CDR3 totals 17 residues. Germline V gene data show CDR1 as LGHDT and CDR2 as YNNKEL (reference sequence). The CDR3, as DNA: TGTGCCAGCAGCCAAGGACCCGGGACGACCGCGATGAATGAGCAGTTCTTC. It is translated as CASSQGPGTTAMNEQFF.

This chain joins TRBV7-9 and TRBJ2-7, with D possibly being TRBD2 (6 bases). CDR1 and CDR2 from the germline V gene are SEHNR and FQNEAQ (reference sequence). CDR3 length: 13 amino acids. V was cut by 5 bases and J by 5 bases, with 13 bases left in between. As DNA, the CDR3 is TGTGCCAGCAGCCCAGGCGGGAAACACGAGCAGTACTTC. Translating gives CASSPGGKHEQYF.

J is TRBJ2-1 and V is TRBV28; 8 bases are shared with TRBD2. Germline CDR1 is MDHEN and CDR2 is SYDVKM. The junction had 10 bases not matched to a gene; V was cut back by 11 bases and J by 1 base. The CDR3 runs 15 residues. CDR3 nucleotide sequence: TGTGCCGGAGCTAGGAGACTAGCGTCCTACAATGAGCAGTTCTTC. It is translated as CAGARRLASYNEQFF. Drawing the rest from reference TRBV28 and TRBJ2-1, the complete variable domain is DVKVTQSSRYLVKRTGEKVFLECVQDMDHENMFWYRQDPGLGLRLIYFSYDVKMKEKGDIPEGYSVSREKKERFSLILESASTNQTSMYLCAGARRLASYNEQFFGPGTRLTVL.

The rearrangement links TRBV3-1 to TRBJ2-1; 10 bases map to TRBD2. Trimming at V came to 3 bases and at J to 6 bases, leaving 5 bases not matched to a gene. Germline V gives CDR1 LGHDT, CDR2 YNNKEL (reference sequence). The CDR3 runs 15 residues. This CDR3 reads CASSHPRLAGNEQFF. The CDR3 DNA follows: TGTGCCAGCAGCCATCCTAGACTAGCGGGCAATGAGCAGTTCTTC.

CDR3 DNA sequence: TGCGCCAGCAGCTGGGGAATACGGGACAGTGGAGGCGAGACCCAGTACTTC. As protein: CASSWGIRDSGGETQYF. The chain carries TRBV5-1 and TRBJ2-5; 7 bases align to TRBD1. Per the germline V gene, CDR1 is SGHRS and CDR2 is YFSETQ. This CDR3 contains 17 residues. With V trimmed by 3 bases and J by 5 bases, 16 bases remained unmatched.

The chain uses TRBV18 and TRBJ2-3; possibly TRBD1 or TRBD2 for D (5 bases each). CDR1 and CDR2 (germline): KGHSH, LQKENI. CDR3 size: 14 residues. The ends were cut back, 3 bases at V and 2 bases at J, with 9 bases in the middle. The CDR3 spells CASSPGEYTDTQYF. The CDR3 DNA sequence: TGTGCCAGCTCACCGGGGGAATACACAGATACGCAGTATTTT. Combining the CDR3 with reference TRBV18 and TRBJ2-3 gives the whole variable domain NAGVMQNPRHLVRRRGQEARLRCSPMKGHSHVYWYRQLPEEGLKFMVYLQKENIIDESGMPKERFSAEFPKEGPSILRIQQVVRGDSAAYFCASSPGEYTDTQYFGPGTRLTVL.

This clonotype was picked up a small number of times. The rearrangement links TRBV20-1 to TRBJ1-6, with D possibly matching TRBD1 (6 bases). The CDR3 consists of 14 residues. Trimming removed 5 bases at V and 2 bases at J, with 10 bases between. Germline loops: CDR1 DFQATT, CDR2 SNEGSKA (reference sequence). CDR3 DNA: TGCAGTGCTTCTACAGGGACCTATAATTCACCCCTCCACTTT. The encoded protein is CSASTGTYNSPLHF.

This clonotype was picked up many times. The CDR3 is CASSEWVSSGNTIYF. For the CDR3, the DNA is TGTGCCAGCAGTGAATGGGTGTCCTCTGGAAACACCATATATTTT. This chain uses TRBV25-1 with TRBJ1-3; no reliable D call. This CDR3 comprises 15 residues. From germline, CDR1 is MGHDK and CDR2 SYGVNS. V lost 1 base and J lost 0, with 7 bases in between.

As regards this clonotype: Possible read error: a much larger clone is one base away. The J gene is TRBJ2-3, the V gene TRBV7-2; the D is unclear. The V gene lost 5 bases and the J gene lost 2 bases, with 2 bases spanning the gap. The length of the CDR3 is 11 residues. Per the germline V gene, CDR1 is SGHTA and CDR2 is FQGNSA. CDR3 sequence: CASSTTDTQYF. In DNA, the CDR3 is TGTGCCAGCAGCACCACAGATACGCAGTATTTT.

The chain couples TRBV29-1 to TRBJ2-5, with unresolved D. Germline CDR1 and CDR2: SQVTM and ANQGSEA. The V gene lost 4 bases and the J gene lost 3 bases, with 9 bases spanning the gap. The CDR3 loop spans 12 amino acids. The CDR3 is CSVATVKETQYF. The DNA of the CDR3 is TGCAGCGTTGCGACGGTTAAAGAGACCCAGTACTTC.

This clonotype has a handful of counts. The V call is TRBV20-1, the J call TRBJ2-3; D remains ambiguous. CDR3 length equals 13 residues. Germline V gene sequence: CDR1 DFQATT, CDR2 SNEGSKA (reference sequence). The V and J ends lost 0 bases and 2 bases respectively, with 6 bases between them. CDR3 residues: CSARDSSTDTQYF. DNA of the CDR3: TGCAGTGCTAGAGACAGCTCCACAGATACGCAGTATTTT.

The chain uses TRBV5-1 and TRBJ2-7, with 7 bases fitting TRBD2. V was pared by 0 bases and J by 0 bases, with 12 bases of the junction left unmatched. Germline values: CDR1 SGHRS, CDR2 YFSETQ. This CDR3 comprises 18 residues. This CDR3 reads CASSLDPPGRGISYEQYF. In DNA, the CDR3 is TGCGCCAGCAGCTTGGACCCACCCGGGCGGGGGATCTCCTACGAGCAGTACTTC. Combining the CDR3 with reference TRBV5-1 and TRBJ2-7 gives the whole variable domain KAGVTQTPRYLIKTRGQQVTLSCSPISGHRSVSWYQQTPGQGLQFLFEYFSETQRNKGNFPGRFSGRQFSNSRSEMNVSTLELGDSALYLCASSLDPPGRGISYEQYFGPGTRLTVT.

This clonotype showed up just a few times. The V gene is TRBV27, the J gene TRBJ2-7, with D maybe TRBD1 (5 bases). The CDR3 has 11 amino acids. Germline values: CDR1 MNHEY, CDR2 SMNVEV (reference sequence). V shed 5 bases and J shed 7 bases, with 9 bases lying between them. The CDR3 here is CASSRGSEQYF. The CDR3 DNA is TGTGCCAGCAGTAGGGGTAGTGAGCAGTACTTC.

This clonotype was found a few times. The CDR3 here is CASSLLQGTPLHF. CDR3 bases: TGTGCCAGCAGCCTACTACAGGGTACACCCCTCCACTTT. The V and J genes are TRBV7-8 and TRBJ1-6; a weak D match, TRBD1 (6 bases). The length of the CDR3 is 13 residues. Germline V gene data show CDR1 as SGHVS and CDR2 as FQNEAQ. The V end was cut by 5 bases, the J end by 11 bases, with 13 bases between.

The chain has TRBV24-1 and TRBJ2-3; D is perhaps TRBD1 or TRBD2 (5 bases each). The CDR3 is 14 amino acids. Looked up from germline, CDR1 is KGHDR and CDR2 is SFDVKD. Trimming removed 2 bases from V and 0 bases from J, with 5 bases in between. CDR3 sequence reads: CATSDWDSTDTQYF. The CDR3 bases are TGTGCCACCAGTGATTGGGACAGCACAGATACGCAGTATTTT.

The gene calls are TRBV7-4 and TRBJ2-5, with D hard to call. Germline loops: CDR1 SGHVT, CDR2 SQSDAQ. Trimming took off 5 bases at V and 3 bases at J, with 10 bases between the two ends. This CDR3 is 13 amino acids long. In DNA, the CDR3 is TGTGCCAGCAGCGCCGCAGAGGAAGAGACCCAGTACTTC. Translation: CASSAAEEETQYF.

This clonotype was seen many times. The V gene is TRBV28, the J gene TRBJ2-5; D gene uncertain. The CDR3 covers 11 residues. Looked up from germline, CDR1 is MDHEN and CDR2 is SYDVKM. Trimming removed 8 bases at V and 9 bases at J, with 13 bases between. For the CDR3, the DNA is TGTGCCAGCGCGAGTATGGCGGCCCAGTACTTC. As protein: CASASMAAQYF.

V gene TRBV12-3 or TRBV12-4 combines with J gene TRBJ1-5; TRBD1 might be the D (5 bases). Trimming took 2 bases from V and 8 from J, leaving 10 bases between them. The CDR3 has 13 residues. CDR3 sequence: CASSLQGIEPQHF. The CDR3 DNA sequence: TGTGCCAGCAGTTTACAGGGTATCGAGCCCCAGCATTTT.

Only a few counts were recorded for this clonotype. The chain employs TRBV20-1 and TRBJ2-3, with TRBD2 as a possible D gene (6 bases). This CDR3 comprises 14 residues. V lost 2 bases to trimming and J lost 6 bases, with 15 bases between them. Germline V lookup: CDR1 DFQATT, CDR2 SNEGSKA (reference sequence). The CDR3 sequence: CSARLTGVLDTQYF. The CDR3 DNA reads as TGCAGTGCTAGACTGACGGGAGTATTGGATACGCAGTATTTT.

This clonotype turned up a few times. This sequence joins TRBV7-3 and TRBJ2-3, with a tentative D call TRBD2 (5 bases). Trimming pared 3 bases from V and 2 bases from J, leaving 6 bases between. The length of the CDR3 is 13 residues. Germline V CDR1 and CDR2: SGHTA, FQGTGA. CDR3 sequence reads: CASSFDYTDTQYF. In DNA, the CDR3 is TGTGCCAGCAGCTTTGACTACACAGATACGCAGTATTTT.

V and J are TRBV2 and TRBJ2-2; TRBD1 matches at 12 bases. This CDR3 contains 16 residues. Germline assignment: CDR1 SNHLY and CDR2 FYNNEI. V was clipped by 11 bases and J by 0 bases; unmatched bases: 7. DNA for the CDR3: TGTGCCTCAACCGGGACAGGGGGCTCGAACACCGGGGAGCTGTTTTTT. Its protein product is CASTGTGGSNTGELFF.

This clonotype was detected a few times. CDR3 nucleotides: TGCAGCGTTGTTAGCGGGGGTATCACAGATACGCAGTATTTT. Protein: CSVVSGGITDTQYF. V is TRBV29-1 and J is TRBJ2-3; 9 bases map to TRBD2. V lost 4 bases and J lost 2; bases outside the gene matches: 4. CDR3 length equals 14 residues. Per the germline V gene, CDR1 is SQVTM and CDR2 is ANQGSEA.

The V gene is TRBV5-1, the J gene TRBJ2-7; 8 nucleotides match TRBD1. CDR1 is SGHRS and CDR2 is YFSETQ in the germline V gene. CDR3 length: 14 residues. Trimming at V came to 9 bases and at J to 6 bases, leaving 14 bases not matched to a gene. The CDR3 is CATTLGGTGGEQYF. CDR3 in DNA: TGCGCCACTACCCTGGGGGGCACAGGGGGCGAGCAGTACTTC.

DNA for the CDR3: TGCAGCGTTGAGCGGGGGAAGAAACTGTTTTTT. Amino acid sequence: CSVERGKKLFF. The gene calls are TRBV29-1 and TRBJ1-4, with D perhaps matching TRBD1 (5 bases). Deletions cut 3 bases from V and 11 bases from J, with 10 bases between. This CDR3 is built from 11 residues. From germline, CDR1 is SQVTM and CDR2 ANQGSEA.

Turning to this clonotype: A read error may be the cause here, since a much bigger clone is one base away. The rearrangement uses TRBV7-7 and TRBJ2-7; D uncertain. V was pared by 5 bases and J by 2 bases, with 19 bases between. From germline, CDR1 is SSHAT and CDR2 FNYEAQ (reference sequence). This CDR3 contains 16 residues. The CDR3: CASSIENTRRTYEQYF. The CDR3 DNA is TGTGCCAGCAGCATCGAAAATACGAGACGAACCTACGAGCAGTACTTC.

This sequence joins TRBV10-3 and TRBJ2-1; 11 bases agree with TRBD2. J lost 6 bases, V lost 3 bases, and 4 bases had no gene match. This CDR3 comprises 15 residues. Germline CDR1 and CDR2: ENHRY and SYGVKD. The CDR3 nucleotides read TGTGCCATCAGTGATAGCGGGAGGGCCGCCAATGAGCAGTTCTTC. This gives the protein CAISDSGRAANEQFF.

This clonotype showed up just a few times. CDR3 in amino acids: CASSHTEGRTEAFF. CDR3 in DNA: TGTGCCAGCAGCCACACCGAAGGGAGGACTGAAGCTTTCTTT. The rearrangement joins TRBV14 to TRBJ1-1; the D is unclear. The CDR3 is 14 residues long. Looked up from germline, CDR1 is SGHDN and CDR2 is FVKESK. The germline V and J ends were trimmed by 3 bases and 5 bases, with 13 bases remaining between them.

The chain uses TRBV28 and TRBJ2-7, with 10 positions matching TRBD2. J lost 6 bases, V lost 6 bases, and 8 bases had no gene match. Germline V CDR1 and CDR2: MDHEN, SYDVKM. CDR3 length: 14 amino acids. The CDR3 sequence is CASRQLAGVSEQYF. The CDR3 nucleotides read TGTGCCAGCAGGCAGCTAGCGGGAGTCTCCGAGCAGTACTTC.

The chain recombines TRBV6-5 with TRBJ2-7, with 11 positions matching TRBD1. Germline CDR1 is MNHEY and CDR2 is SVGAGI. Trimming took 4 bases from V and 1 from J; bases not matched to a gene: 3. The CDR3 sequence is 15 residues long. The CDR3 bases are TGTGCCAGCAGTTTAGGGACAGGGGGGTCCTACGAGCAGTACTTC. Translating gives CASSLGTGGSYEQYF.

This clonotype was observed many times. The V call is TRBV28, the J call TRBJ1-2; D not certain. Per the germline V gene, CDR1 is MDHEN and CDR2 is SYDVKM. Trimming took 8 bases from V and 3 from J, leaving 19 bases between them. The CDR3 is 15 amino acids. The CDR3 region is CASGKGREAYYGYTF. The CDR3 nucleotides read TGTGCCAGCGGTAAGGGCCGGGAAGCGTACTATGGCTACACCTTC.